The table lists the clone carrying this TCR beta chain with a count of one. As originally analysed: Amplifying reference gene primers gave estimates of nucleated cell counts. The method was immunoSEQ multiplex PCR; TCRdb's version includes in-frame clones alone and lacks a portion of them. The DNA gave D and trimming, while V, J and clone size come from that table. In the table there are approximately 50,000 clones, 80% to 95% of which are singletons. From germline, CDR1 is MNHEY and CDR2 SVGEGT. The V end was cut by 1 base, the J end by 2 bases, with 6 bases between. This CDR3 comprises 13 residues. The record originates from a study of blood T cell repertoires in COVID-19.

The sequence was collected from a man aged 50 to 60 with active COVID-19. The V call is TRBV6-2 or TRBV6-3, the J call TRBJ2-7, with a tentative D call TRBD1 (5 bases). Sequenced: peripheral blood. CDR3 residues: CASSYLQAYEQYF. The CDR3 DNA sequence: TGTGCCAGCAGTTACTTACAGGCCTACGAGCAGTACTTC.